Reported below is one T cell receptor (beta chain). As yet, its antigen is unknown. TCRdb's table, derived via immunoSEQ multiplex PCR, lists solely in-frame clones and lacks some. The sample lists 100,000 or so clones; about 95% were seen once. These data come from a study of siplizumab effects on memory and regulatory T cells. General observations from the study: Suppressive capability of dividing Tregs from siplizumab cultures went unverified. The authors could not assign a naive or memory phenotype to roughly 75-96% of proliferating CD4+ or CD8+ clones.

This CDR3 region has 13 residues. The V gene's germline CDR1 is MNHEY and CDR2 SVGAGI. After removal of 5 bases from V and 4 bases from J, the junction contained 3 bases not matched to a gene. The chain is built from TRBV6-5 and TRBJ1-1, with TRBD1 matching over 8 bases. This sequence originates from a human donor in good health. The sequenced sample consisted of Tregs sorted from blood. The CDR3 loop reads CASSEQGVTEAFF. Written as DNA, the CDR3 is TGTGCCAGCAGTGAACAGGGGGTCACTGAAGCTTTCTTT.